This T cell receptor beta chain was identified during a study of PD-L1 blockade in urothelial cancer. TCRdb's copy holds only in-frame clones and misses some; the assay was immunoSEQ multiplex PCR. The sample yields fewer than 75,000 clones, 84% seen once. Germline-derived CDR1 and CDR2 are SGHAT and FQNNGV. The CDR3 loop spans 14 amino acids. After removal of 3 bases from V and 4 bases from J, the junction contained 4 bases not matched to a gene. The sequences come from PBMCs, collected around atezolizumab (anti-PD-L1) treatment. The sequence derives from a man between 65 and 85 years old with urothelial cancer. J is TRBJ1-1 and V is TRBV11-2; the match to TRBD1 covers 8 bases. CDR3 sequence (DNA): TGTGCCAGCAGCTTCCGACAGGGGCGCACTGAAGCTTTCTTT. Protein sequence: CASSFRQGRTEAFF.